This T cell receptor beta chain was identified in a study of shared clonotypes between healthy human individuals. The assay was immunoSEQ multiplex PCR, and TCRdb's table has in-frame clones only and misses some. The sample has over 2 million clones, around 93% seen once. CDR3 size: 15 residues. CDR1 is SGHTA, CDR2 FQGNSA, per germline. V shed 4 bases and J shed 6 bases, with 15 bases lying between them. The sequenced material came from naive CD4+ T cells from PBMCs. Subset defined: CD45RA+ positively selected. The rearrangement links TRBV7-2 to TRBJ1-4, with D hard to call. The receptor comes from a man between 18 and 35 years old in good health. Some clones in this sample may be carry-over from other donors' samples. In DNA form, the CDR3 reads TGTGCCAGCAGCTCCTTTTCCGGACTCTATGAAAAACTGTTTTTT. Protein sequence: CASSSFSGLYEKLFF.